These T cell receptor beta chains were read from a single sample in a study of OX40 agonist ivuxolimab in advanced cancers. Produced via immunoSEQ multiplex PCR; TCRdb's table is partial and in-frame only. The sample includes approximately 69,000 clones, around 86% of them seen just once. Sequencing used CD4+ or CD8+ T cells sorted from blood, obtained in a trial of the OX40 agonist ivuxolimab. The origin of the receptors is an adult with an advanced solid tumor such as melanoma, head and neck, liver or kidney cancer. Each CDR3 is given with its conserved first and last residue. Fields, in order: D gene, clone size, J gene, V gene, CDR3 protein. D genes are given only for firm matches. Not all rows give a size; the values are once, few, many and, for expanded clones, a class.

TRBD2	NA	TRBJ2-2	TRBV7-8	CASRPRLAGGTGELFF
NA	NA	TRBJ1-1	TRBV19	CASSNPLGGVNTEAFF
NA	NA	TRBJ2-3	TRBV6-5	CASSYLNSGSTQYF
TRBD1	NA	TRBJ2-6	TRBV19	CASTPGTGGANVLTF
TRBD1	NA	TRBJ1-2	TRBV6-5	CASSSTGTGYYGYTF
NA	once	TRBJ2-4	TRBV7-2	CASSPFWVTSKAKNIQYF
TRBD1	NA	TRBJ1-2	TRBV6-5	CASRRQGPTYGYTF
NA	NA	TRBJ2-2	TRBV7-2	CASSPRSRGNTGELFF
NA	once	TRBJ1-3	TRBV19	CASSPTRAGNTIYF
NA	NA	TRBJ1-2	TRBV28	CASSQYRVLGYGYTF
NA	NA	TRBJ2-7	TRBV28	CASSSYYEQYF
TRBD1	NA	TRBJ1-2	TRBV7-8	CASSFGWDSGYGYTF
NA	NA	TRBJ2-3	TRBV5-4	CASSFGGNLRADTQYF
TRBD2	NA	TRBJ2-7	TRBV10-3	CAIRDGLAGGNNEQYF
NA	once	TRBJ2-3	TRBV11-3	CASSLPGVDTQYF
NA	NA	TRBJ2-4	TRBV7-8	CASSLGGGAGNIQYF
TRBD1	NA	TRBJ2-7	TRBV10-1	CASIRQGQPYEQYF
TRBD1	NA	TRBJ1-1	TRBV29-1	CSVGGTVNTEAFF
TRBD1	NA	TRBJ2-2	TRBV7-3	CASSIQGATGELFF
NA	once	TRBJ2-3	TRBV25-1	CASRGGTDTDTQYF
NA	once	TRBJ2-1	TRBV11-3	CASSFGGEQFF
TRBD2	NA	TRBJ2-2	TRBV9	CASSPSGTNTGELFF
TRBD1	NA	TRBJ1-2	TRBV7-2	CASSPGTGFYGYTF
NA	NA	TRBJ1-5	TRBV4-3	CASSLGPNNQPQHF
TRBD1	NA	TRBJ2-5	TRBV15	CATSRAGTGQETQYF
NA	NA	TRBJ2-2	TRBV7-2	CASSLDGGGIGELFF
TRBD1	NA	TRBJ2-5	TRBV9	CASSVDRGDRETQYF
TRBD1	NA	TRBJ2-3	TRBV6-6	CASSWGQNTDTQYF
NA	NA	TRBJ2-1	TRBV9	CASSVALFGGNEQFF
TRBD1	NA	TRBJ2-7	TRBV6-5	CASTARTGVTYEQYF
TRBD2	NA	TRBJ2-3	TRBV5-4	CASSTTSGGADTQYF
NA	NA	TRBJ2-2	TRBV7-3	CASSSDRWSGELFF
NA	NA	TRBJ1-4	TRBV6-6	CASTGQPGNEKLFF
NA	once	TRBJ2-5	TRBV7-2	CASASGVAEETQYF
NA	NA	TRBJ1-5	TRBV5-1	CASSLVGDLYQPQHF
NA	NA	TRBJ2-1	TRBV7-2	CASSLAGGYYNEQFF
TRBD2	NA	TRBJ2-2	TRBV7-3	CASSLRGSGAGELFF
NA	NA	TRBJ1-1	TRBV29-1	CSVTAFMNTEAFF
NA	NA	TRBJ1-1	TRBV7-3	CASTPEGMNTEAFF
NA	NA	TRBJ2-7	TRBV6-1	CASTRGVLGSYEQYF
NA	NA	TRBJ1-5	TRBV27	CASSKWGSNQPQHF
NA	NA	TRBJ2-7	TRBV7-2	CASSLAGANYEQYF